This T cell receptor beta chain was captured by sequencing in a study of PD-1 blockade in mismatch repair-deficient tumors. PCR or immunohistochemistry showed mismatch repair deficiency in every enrolled patient. TCRs were sequenced from a few patients responding to pembrolizumab. In germline, CDR1 is SGHRS, CDR2 YFSETQ. The CDR3 has 14 amino acids. Between the trimmed V and J ends, which lost 3 bases and 4 bases, there was a span of 11 bases. The protocol was immunoSEQ multiplex PCR, while the TCRdb copy is restricted to in-frame clones and leaves out a portion. This table holds 75,000 to 80,000 clones, more than 80% found once.

Sample: peripheral blood, taken 44 weeks after starting pembrolizumab. This chain connects TRBV5-1 to TRBJ1-3; TRBD1 is a possible D gene (5 bases). The receptor comes from an adult with mismatch repair-deficient cancer. The CDR3 coding sequence is TGCGCCAGCAGCTGGGGGGAGCTCGGAAACACCATATATTTT. Translation gives CASSWGELGNTIYF.